This TCR beta chain was sequenced during a study of blood T cells in healthy people across ages. Isolation yielded PBMCs, at least 6.5 million per sample, in every case. The total RNA that was extracted per sample amounted to at least 5.5 micrograms. The V and J ends lost 6 bases and 1 base, in that order; junction bases with no gene match: 9. The CDR3 contains 15 residues. CDR1 LNHDA and CDR2 SQIVND come from the germline V gene (reference sequence). Combining a sample-barcoded 5' primer with a J-beta primer mix, a second PCR ran for 7 to 11 cycles. TCRdb processed the 5' RACE reads anew with MiXCR; each CDR3 protein has one entry. The table shows about 1.4 million distinct CDR3 sequences, with around 59% occurring only once. Concerning this clonotype itself: Its antigen is not identified.

Study outcomes and limitations: As age increased, TCR beta diversity per million T cells fell in a roughly linear fashion.

Sequencing was performed on blood. V usage is TRBV19 and J usage is TRBJ2-7; 7 bases are a match to TRBD1. The TCR sequence derives from a man aged 18-30 years in good health. The CDR3 sequence is CASSVGQETSYEQYF. The CDR3, as DNA: TGTGCCAGTAGCGTCGGACAGGAGACTTCCTACGAGCAGTACTTC.